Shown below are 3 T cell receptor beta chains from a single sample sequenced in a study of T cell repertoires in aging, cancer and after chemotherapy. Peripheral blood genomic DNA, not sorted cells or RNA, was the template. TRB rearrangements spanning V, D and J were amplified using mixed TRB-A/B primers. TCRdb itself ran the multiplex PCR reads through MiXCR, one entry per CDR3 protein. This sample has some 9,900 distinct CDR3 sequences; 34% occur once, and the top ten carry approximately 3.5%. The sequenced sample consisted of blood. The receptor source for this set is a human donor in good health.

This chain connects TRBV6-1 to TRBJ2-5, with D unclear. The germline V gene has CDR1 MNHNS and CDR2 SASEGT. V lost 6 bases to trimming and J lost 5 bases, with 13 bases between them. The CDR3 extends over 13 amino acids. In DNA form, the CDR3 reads TGTGCCAGCAGGGACCCGGTCGGTGAGACCCAGTACTTC. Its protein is CASRDPVGETQYF.

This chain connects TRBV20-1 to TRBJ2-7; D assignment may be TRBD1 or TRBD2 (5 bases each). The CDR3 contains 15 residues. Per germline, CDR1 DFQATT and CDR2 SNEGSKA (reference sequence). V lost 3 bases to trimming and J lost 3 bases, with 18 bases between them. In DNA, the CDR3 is TGCAGTGCTAGTCACATTGAGGGGCTAAACTACGAGCAGTACTTC. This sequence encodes CSASHIEGLNYEQYF.

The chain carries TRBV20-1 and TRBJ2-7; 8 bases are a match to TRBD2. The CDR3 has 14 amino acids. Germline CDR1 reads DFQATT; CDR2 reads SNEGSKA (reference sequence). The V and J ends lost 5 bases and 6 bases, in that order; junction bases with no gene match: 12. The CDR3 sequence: CSARGGTPPSEQYF. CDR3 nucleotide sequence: TGCAGTGCTCGCGGGGGGACCCCACCGTCCGAGCAGTACTTC.